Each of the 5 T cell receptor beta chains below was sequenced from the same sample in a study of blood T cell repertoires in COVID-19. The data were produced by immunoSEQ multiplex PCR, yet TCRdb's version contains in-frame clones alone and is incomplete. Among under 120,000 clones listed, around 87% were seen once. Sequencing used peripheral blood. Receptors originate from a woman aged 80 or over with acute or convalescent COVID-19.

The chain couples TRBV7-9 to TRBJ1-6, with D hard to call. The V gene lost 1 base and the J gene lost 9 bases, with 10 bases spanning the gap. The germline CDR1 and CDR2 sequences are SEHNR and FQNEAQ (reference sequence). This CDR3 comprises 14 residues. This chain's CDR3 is CASSLEGVTSPLHF. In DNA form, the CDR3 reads TGTGCCAGCAGCTTAGAAGGAGTTACTTCACCCCTCCACTTT.

CDR3 amino acids: CASSTPRGSTGELFF. CDR3 DNA sequence: TGTGCCAGCAGTACACCGCGGGGGTCAACCGGGGAGCTGTTTTTT. The chain carries TRBV6-5 and TRBJ2-2; 7 nucleotides line up with TRBD2. The CDR3 totals 15 residues. The J segment lost 5 bases and the V segment lost 5 bases, leaving 8 bases of the junction unmatched. The V gene's germline CDR1 is MNHEY and CDR2 SVGAGI.

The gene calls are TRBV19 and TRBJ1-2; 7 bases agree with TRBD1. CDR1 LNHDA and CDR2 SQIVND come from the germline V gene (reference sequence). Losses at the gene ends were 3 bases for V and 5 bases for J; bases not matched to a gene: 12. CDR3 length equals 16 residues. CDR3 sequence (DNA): TGTGCCAGTAGTATCGAGGCGGGACAGTTCGAGTATGGCTACACCTTC. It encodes CASSIEAGQFEYGYTF.

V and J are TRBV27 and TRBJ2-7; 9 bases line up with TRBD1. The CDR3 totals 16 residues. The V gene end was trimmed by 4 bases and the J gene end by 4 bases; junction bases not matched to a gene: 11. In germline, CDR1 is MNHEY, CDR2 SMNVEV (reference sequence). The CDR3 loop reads CASSYDGQGRLYEQYF. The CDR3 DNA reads TGTGCCAGCAGTTATGACGGACAGGGGAGGTTGTACGAGCAGTACTTC.

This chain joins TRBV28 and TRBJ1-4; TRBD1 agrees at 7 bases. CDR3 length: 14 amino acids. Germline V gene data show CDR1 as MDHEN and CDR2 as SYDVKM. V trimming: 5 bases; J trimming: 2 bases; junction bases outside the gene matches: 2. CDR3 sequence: CASSRQGTNEKLFF. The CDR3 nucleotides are TGTGCCAGCAGTCGACAGGGTACTAATGAAAAACTGTTTTTT.